The present entry profiles one T cell receptor (beta chain) with its context. Primers included in the PCR were 60 Vbeta and 13 Jbeta primers. As originally analysed: Counted up in a later analysis, unique TCR beta chains came to around 80 million, with around 9.9 million shared. Repertoires were generated with immunoSEQ multiplex PCR, while TCRdb's copy carries only in-frame clones and drops some. For V, J and clone size, that table is used; D and trimming come from the DNA. The table records more than 95,000 clones, 50% to 65% of them present only once. Germline V gene sequence: CDR1 LGHNA, CDR2 YSLEER. V was pared by 0 bases and J by 4 bases, with 9 bases between. The CDR3 runs 15 residues. The source of the sample is a study of cytomegalovirus exposure and HLA in healthy donors.

The TCR comes from a woman between 35 and 50 years old in good health and CMV-seropositive. The sequenced sample consisted of PBMCs. This sequence joins TRBV4-3 and TRBJ1-4; D is undetermined. The CDR3 reads CASSQEASLNEKLFF. The CDR3 DNA reads as TGCGCCAGCAGCCAAGAGGCCAGTCTTAATGAAAAACTGTTTTTT.